These 19 T cell receptor beta chains came from one sample sequenced in a study of blood T cell repertoires in COVID-19. Profiling relied on immunoSEQ multiplex PCR, and the TCRdb table lists in-frame clones only, not all of them. Altogether some 500,000 clones are present, about 89% being singletons, with the ten largest covering 7.5% to 9.5%. Sample: peripheral blood. Receptor source: a woman aged 45 to 65 with COVID-19, enrolled during active disease.

The CDR3: CASSSGGSSGNTIYF. CDR3 sequence (DNA): TGCGCCAGCAGCTCAGGGGGTAGCTCTGGAAACACCATATATTTT. This chain links TRBV5-1 with TRBJ1-3; TRBD1 aligns across 7 bases. The CDR3 is 15 residues long. The germline gives CDR1 SGHRS, CDR2 YFSETQ. V trimming: 3 bases; J trimming: 0 bases; junction bases outside the gene matches: 3.

This chain connects TRBV5-1 to TRBJ2-7; D is possibly TRBD1 (5 bases). Germline loops: CDR1 SGHRS, CDR2 YFSETQ. V lost 0 bases, J lost 3 bases, and 10 bases lay in between. This CDR3 is 14 amino acids long. CDR3 in DNA: TGCGCCAGCAGCTTGGAAGGGGCCAACTACGAGCAGTACTTC. Its protein is CASSLEGANYEQYF.

This clone has just one count. The rearrangement links TRBV9 to TRBJ2-5; D gene uncertain. The CDR3 runs to 16 residues. V dropped 0 bases and J dropped 5 bases, with 17 bases sitting between them. Germline assignment: CDR1 SGDLS and CDR2 YYNGEE. The CDR3 DNA follows: TGTGCCAGCAGCGTAGATTCGGCTAGACCCTCTGAGACCCAGTACTTC. It specifies CASSVDSARPSETQYF.

V gene TRBV7-2 combines with J gene TRBJ1-6, with D hard to call. Per germline, CDR1 SGHTA and CDR2 FQGNSA. CDR3 length equals 13 residues. V lost 1 base, J lost 9 bases, and 7 bases lay in between. This chain's CDR3 is CASSLVSVSPLHF. DNA for the CDR3: TGTGCCAGCAGCTTAGTCTCTGTTTCACCCCTCCACTTT.

The chain has TRBV10-3 and TRBJ1-3; the D gene is possibly TRBD1 (6 bases). Germline loops: CDR1 ENHRY, CDR2 SYGVKD. Trimming removed 10 bases from V and 4 bases from J, with 17 bases in between. This CDR3 region has 14 residues. The chain's CDR3 is CATKVAGEGNTIYF. The CDR3 region has the DNA TGTGCCACCAAGGTGGCAGGGGAAGGAAACACCATATATTTT.

This chain uses TRBV12-3 or TRBV12-4 with TRBJ1-2, with 8 bases that match TRBD1. J lost 5 bases, V lost 5 bases, and 4 bases had no gene match. This CDR3 has 13 residues. In DNA form, the CDR3 reads TGTGCCAGCAGTCCTTGGACAGGGTATGGCTACACCTTC. It yields the protein CASSPWTGYGYTF.

This chain joins TRBV9 and TRBJ1-2; TRBD1 matches 8 bases. The germline CDR1 and CDR2 sequences are SGDLS and YYNGEE. This CDR3 is built from 14 residues. The V and J ends lost 4 bases and 7 bases, in that order; junction bases with no gene match: 9. For the CDR3, the DNA is TGTGCCAGCAGCACCCGGGACAGGTCCTCTGGCTACACCTTC. Translated: CASSTRDRSSGYTF.

The rearrangement uses TRBV6-2 or TRBV6-3 and TRBJ2-7; D unclear. Deletions cut 6 bases from V and 3 bases from J, with 12 bases between. From germline, CDR1 is MNHEY and CDR2 SVGEGT. The CDR3 is 13 amino acids. CDR3 amino acids: CASSLDINYEQYF. The CDR3 DNA reads as TGTGCCAGCAGCCTCGACATAAACTACGAGCAGTACTTC.

This clone has just a few counts. The gene calls are TRBV2 and TRBJ1-4; D unclear. Trimming stripped 5 bases from V and 7 bases from J, with 14 bases between. There are 14 residues in the CDR3. The V gene's germline CDR1 is SNHLY and CDR2 FYNNEI. The CDR3 nucleotides read TGTGCCAGCAGTCTGCTGACACGTGTTGAAAAACTGTTTTTT. This sequence encodes CASSLLTRVEKLFF.

This clone was detected once. This chain uses TRBV10-3 with TRBJ2-3; 9 bases agree with TRBD1. Trimming at V came to 6 bases and at J to 5 bases, leaving 6 bases not matched to a gene. From germline, CDR1 is ENHRY and CDR2 SYGVKD. The CDR3 sequence is 14 residues long. The CDR3 region is CAIRQDRGRDTQYF. The CDR3 DNA reads as TGTGCCATCAGGCAGGACAGGGGAAGAGATACGCAGTATTTT.

The chain couples TRBV7-9 to TRBJ1-6, with 11 bases identical to TRBD1. The CDR3 has 14 amino acids. Trimming at V came to 3 bases and at J to 8 bases, leaving 0 bases not matched to a gene. The germline CDR1 and CDR2 sequences are SEHNR and FQNEAQ (reference sequence). CDR3 DNA: TGTGCCAGCAGCTTGGGACAGGGGGATTCACCCCTCCACTTT. As protein: CASSLGQGDSPLHF. Variable domain in full (rest from reference TRBV7-9 and TRBJ1-6): DTGVSQNPRHKITKRGQNVTFRCDPISEHNRLYWYRQTLGQGPEFLTYFQNEAQLEKSRLLSDRFSAERPKGSFSTLEIQRTEQGDSAMYLCASSLGQGDSPLHFGNGTRLTVT.

The chain combines TRBV21-1 with TRBJ2-3; TRBD2 was called by the table and not checked on the DNA. TRBV21-1 is shown as a pseudogene. The CDR3 contains 14 residues. The CDR3 bases are TGTGCCAGCAGCAAAGAAGCCCTCACAGATACGCAGTATTTT. Its protein is CASSKEALTDTQYF.

The V and J genes are TRBV7-8 and TRBJ2-1; 7 bases agree with TRBD2. V was pared by 4 bases and J by 8 bases, with 8 bases of the junction left unmatched. CDR3 length: 14 residues. Germline V lookup: CDR1 SGHVS, CDR2 FQNEAQ. CDR3 in DNA: TGTGCCAGCAGCTATTCGACTAGCACGGATGAGCAGTTCTTC. Its translation: CASSYSTSTDEQFF.

The DNA of the CDR3 is TGTGCCAGCAGCCAAGTTCGTGCAGGGGGGAATGAAAAACTGTTTTTT. Translated, it gives CASSQVRAGGNEKLFF. This rearrangement joins TRBV3-1 (or the pseudogene TRBV3-2) to TRBJ1-4; 7 bases fit TRBD1. Trimming removed 1 base from V and 5 bases from J; junction bases left unmatched: 7. This CDR3 is 16 amino acids long. Germline V gene lookup returns CDR1 LGHDT and CDR2 YNNKEL (reference sequence).

This clone was seen only a few times. This chain links TRBV11-2 with TRBJ1-1; 7 bases match TRBD1. V shed 6 bases and J 0 bases; nucleotides not matched to a gene: 7. Germline lookup yields CDR1 SGHAT and CDR2 FQNNGV. The CDR3 loop spans 15 amino acids. The chain's CDR3 is CASSYLQGVNTEAFF. CDR3 nucleotides: TGTGCCAGCAGTTACCTCCAGGGGGTGAACACTGAAGCTTTCTTT.

The gene calls are TRBV5-5 and TRBJ2-3; 11 positions match TRBD2. The CDR3 is 16 amino acids. V shed 0 bases and J 2 bases; nucleotides not matched to a gene: 2. The germline V gene encodes CDR1 SGHKS and CDR2 YYEKEE (reference sequence). The CDR3 coding sequence is TGTGCCAGCAGCTTGGTGGGACTAGCGGCCACAGATACGCAGTATTTT. Translating gives CASSLVGLAATDTQYF.

V is TRBV6-5 and J is TRBJ1-1, with 8 bases aligning to TRBD1. V shed 6 bases, J shed 5 bases, and the junction held 8 bases outside the gene matches. The CDR3 has 14 amino acids. Germline V lookup: CDR1 MNHEY, CDR2 SVGAGI. DNA of the CDR3: TGTGCCAGCAGGGCCGGACAGGGAGAAACTGAAGCTTTCTTT. Translation gives CASRAGQGETEAFF.

This clone was recorded only once. The chain carries TRBV25-1 and TRBJ2-3, with 12 bases aligning to TRBD1. Germline V gene sequence: CDR1 MGHDK, CDR2 SYGVNS. The V segment lost 5 bases and the J segment 4 bases; nucleotides outside the gene matches: 13. This CDR3 contains 18 residues. CDR3 bases: TGTGCCAGCAGTCATATGGCGGGACAGGGGGCCGTGGCAGATACGCAGTATTTT. This sequence encodes CASSHMAGQGAVADTQYF.

This clone was found once. This sequence joins TRBV6-1 and TRBJ1-4; maybe TRBD1 (6 bases). V lost 1 base and J 5 bases, leaving 20 bases between the germline ends. Per the germline V gene, CDR1 is MNHNS and CDR2 is SASEGT. The CDR3 covers 18 residues. The CDR3 spells CASSEGALWNRVNEKLFF. The DNA of the CDR3 is TGTGCCAGCAGTGAAGGGGCATTATGGAACAGGGTAAATGAAAAACTGTTTTTT.